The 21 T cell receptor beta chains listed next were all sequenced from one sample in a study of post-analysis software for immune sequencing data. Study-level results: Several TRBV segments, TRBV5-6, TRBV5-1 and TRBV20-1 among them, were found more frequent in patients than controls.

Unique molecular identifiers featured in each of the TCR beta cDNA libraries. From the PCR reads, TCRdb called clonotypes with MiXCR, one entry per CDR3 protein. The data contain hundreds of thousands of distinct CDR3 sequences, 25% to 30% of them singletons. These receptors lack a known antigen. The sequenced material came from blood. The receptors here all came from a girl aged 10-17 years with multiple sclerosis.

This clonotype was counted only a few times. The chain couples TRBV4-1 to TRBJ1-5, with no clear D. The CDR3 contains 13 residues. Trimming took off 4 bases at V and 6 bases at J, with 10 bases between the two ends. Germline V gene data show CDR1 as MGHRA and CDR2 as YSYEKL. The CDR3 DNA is TGCGCCAGCAGCCCCTCTTTATTTCAGCCCCAGCATTTT. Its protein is CASSPSLFQPQHF.

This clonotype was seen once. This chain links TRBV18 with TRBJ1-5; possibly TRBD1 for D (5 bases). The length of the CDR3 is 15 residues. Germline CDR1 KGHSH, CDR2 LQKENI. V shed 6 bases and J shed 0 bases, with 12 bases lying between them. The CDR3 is CASSDGDGSNQPQHF. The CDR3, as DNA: TGTGCCAGCTCTGACGGGGACGGTAGCAATCAGCCCCAGCATTTT.

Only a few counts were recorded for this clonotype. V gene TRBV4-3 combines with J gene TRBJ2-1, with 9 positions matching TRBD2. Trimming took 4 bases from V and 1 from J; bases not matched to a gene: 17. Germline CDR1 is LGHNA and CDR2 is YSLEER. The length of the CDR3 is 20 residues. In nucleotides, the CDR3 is TGCGCCAGCAGCCTCAAGGGGGGGCGAGCGGGAGGACGGTCCTACAATGAGCAGTTCTTC. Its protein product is CASSLKGGRAGGRSYNEQFF.

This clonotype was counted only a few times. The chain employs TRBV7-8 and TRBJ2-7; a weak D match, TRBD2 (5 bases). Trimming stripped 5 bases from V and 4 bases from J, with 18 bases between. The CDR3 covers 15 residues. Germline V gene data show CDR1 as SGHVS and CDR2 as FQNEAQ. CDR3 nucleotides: TGTGCCAGCAGCCTCGGCTCCGGGAAGATTTACGAGCAGTACTTC. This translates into CASSLGSGKIYEQYF.

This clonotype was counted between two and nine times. CDR3 in DNA: TGTGCCAGCAGCGCCGGGGCTAGCGGGGTCCAAGAGACCCAGTACTTC. Protein product: CASSAGASGVQETQYF. The chain links TRBV9 to TRBJ2-5; TRBD2 matches 9 bases. Germline trimming cut 3 bases from V and 1 base from J; bases unmatched to any gene: 7. This CDR3 has 16 amino acids. Germline V lookup: CDR1 SGDLS, CDR2 YYNGEE. The complete variable domain, with remaining parts taken from reference TRBV9 and TRBJ2-5, reads DSGVTQTPKHLITATGQRVTLRCSPRSGDLSVYWYQQSLDQGLQFLIQYYNGEERAKGNILERFSAQQFPDLHSELNLSSLELGDSALYFCASSAGASGVQETQYFGPGTRLLVL.

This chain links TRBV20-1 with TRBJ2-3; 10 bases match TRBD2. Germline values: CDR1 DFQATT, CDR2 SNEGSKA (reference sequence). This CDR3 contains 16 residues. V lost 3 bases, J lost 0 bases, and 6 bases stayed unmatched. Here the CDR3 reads CSASRTSGASTDTQYF. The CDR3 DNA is TGCAGTGCTAGTCGGACTAGCGGCGCTAGCACAGATACGCAGTATTTT.

The CDR3: CASSQVIWGGKQFF. CDR3 nucleotide sequence: TGTGCCAGCAGCCAAGTTATTTGGGGAGGAAAGCAGTTCTTC. V gene TRBV14 combines with J gene TRBJ2-1, with D maybe TRBD2 (6 bases). Germline V gives CDR1 SGHDN, CDR2 FVKESK. The CDR3 has 14 residues. Trimming took off 1 base at V and 11 bases at J, with 15 bases between the two ends. Full variable domain (outside the CDR3, taken from reference TRBV14 and TRBJ2-1): EAGVTQFPSHSVIEKGQTVTLRCDPISGHDNLYWYRRVMGKEIKFLLHFVKESKQDESGMPNNRFLAERTGGTYSTLKVQPAELEDSGVYFCASSQVIWGGKQFFGPGTRLTVL.

CDR3 DNA sequence: TGTGCCAGCAGCCCATGGGATCCGAAGGCGCGGGCTGAAGCTTTCTTT. It encodes CASSPWDPKARAEAFF. The chain links TRBV5-5 to TRBJ1-1; no definite D call. The germline gives CDR1 SGHKS, CDR2 YYEKEE (reference sequence). The V end was cut by 4 bases, the J end by 6 bases, with 22 bases between. This CDR3 comprises 16 residues.

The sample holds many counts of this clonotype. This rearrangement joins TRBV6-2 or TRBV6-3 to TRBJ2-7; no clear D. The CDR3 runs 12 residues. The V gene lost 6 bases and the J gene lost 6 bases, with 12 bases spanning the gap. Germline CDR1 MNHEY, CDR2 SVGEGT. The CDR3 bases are TGTGCCAGCAGGGACCCGAAAAGCGAGCAGTACTTC. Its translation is CASRDPKSEQYF.

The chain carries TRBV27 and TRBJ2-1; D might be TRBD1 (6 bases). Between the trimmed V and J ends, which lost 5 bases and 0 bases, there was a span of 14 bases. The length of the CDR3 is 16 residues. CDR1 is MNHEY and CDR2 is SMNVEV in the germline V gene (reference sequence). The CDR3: CASSGGLTPSYNEQFF. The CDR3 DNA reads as TGTGCCAGCAGTGGGGGCCTTACTCCCTCCTACAATGAGCAGTTCTTC.

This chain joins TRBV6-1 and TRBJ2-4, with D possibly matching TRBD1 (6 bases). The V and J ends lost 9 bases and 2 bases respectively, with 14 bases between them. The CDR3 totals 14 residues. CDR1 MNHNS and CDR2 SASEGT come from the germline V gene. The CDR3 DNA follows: TGTGCCAGTTCCCACAGGGAGTCCAAAAACATTCAGTACTTC. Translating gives CASSHRESKNIQYF.

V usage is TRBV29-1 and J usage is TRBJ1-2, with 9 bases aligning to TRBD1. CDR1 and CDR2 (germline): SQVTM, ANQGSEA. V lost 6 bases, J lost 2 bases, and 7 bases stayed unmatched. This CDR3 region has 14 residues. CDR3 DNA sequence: TGCAGCGTGACGAGGACAGGGGTCAACTATGGCTACACCTTC. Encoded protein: CSVTRTGVNYGYTF.

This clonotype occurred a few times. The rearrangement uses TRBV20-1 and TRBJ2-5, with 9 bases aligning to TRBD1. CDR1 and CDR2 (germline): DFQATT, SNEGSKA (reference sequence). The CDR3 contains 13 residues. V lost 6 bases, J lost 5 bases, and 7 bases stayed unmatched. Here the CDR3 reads CSASQGAWETQYF. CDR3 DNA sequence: TGCAGTGCGTCACAGGGGGCCTGGGAGACCCAGTACTTC.

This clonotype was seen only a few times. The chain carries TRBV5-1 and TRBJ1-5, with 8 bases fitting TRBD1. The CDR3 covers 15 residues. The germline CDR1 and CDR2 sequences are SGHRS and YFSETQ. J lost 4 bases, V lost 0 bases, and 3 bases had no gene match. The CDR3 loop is CASSLGRGLNQPQHF. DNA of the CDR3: TGCGCCAGCAGCTTGGGCAGGGGGCTTAATCAGCCCCAGCATTTT.

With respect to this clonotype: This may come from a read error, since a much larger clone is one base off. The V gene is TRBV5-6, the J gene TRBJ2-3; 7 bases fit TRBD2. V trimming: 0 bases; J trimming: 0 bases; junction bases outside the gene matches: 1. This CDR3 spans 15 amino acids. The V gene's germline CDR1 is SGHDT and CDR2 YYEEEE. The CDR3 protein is CASSLEAGSTDTQYF. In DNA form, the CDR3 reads TGTGCCAGCAGCTTGGAAGCGGGGAGCACAGATACGCAGTATTTT.

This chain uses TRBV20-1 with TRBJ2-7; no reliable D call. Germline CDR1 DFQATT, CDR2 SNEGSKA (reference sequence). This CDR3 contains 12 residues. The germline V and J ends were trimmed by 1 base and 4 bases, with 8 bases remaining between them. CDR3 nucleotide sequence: TGCAGTGCTAGAGTCGCAGGTTACGAGCAGTACTTC. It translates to CSARVAGYEQYF.

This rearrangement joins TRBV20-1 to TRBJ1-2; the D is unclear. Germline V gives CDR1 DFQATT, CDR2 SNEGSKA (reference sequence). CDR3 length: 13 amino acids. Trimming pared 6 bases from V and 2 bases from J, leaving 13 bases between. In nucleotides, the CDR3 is TGCAGTGCAGAAAGCAGAGTAAACTATGGCTACACCTTC. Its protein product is CSAESRVNYGYTF.

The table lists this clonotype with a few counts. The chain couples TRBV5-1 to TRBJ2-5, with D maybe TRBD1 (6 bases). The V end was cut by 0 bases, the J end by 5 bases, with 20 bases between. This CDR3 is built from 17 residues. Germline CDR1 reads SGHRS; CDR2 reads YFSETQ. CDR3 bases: TGCGCCAGCAGCTTGGCCTCGACAGGCCTGGTTGGGGAGACCCAGTACTTC. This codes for CASSLASTGLVGETQYF.

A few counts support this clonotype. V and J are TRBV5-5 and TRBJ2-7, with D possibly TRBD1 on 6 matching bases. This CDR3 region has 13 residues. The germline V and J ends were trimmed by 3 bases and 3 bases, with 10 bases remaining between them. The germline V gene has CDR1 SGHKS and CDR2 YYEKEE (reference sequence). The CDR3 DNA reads TGTGCCAGCAGCTACCAGGACAGCTACGAGCAGTACTTC. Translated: CASSYQDSYEQYF.

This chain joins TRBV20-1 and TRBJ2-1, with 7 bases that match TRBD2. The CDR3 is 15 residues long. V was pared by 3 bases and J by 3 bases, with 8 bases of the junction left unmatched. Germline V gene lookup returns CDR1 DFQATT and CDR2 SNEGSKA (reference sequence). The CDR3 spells CSASRPSGYYNEQFF. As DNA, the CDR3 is TGCAGTGCTAGTCGGCCTAGCGGATACTACAATGAGCAGTTCTTC.

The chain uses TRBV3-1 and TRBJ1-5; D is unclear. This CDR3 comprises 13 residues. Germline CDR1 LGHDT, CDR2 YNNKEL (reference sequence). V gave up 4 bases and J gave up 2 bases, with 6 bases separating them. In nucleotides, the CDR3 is TGTGCCAGCAGCCCCGAGGGCAATCAGCCCCAGCATTTT. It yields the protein CASSPEGNQPQHF.